A selection of T cell receptor beta chains follows, all from one sample in a study of siplizumab effects on memory and regulatory T cells. Only in-frame clones appear in the TCRdb table, and some are missing; sequencing was by immunoSEQ multiplex PCR. There are over 85,000 clones in the sample; around 90% occur only once, and 0.9% to 1.4% lies in the top ten. Source material: CD4+ T cells sorted from blood. These receptors originate from a human donor in good health. The CDR3 runs from the conserved cysteine through the conserved F or W. A D gene is named only where the DNA matches it firmly.

>TRBJ1-1|NA|TRBV11-2
CASSNRGAGNTEAFF
>TRBJ2-7|NA|TRBV5-4
CASSLGGTYEQYF
>TRBJ1-1|TRBD1|TRBV15
CATKEDRGLISGTEAFF
>TRBJ1-2|TRBD1|TRBV9
CASSADDRAGFNGYTF
>TRBJ1-4|NA|TRBV19
CASSMRGKLFF
>TRBJ1-5|NA|TRBV28
CASVQSGVAQHF
>TRBJ2-3|TRBD2|TRBV5-4
CASSSRTSGRPTDTQYF
>TRBJ2-5|TRBD2|TRBV18
CASSSKGLAGEEIQYF
>TRBJ2-3|NA|TRBV11-2
CASSLDLVTDTQYF
>TRBJ2-3|TRBD2|TRBV6-4
CASSGLAGTDTQYF
>TRBJ2-7|NA|TRBV5-3
CARNLNSGEQYF
>TRBJ2-7|NA|TRBV19
CASSMYREGEQYF
>TRBJ2-5|NA|TRBV28
CASSRLQGIRETQYF
>TRBJ2-7|TRBD1|TRBV27
CASSSTRTDRQTYEQYF
>TRBJ1-5|TRBD1|TRBV18
CASSYQGVGSNQPQHF
>TRBJ2-7|NA|TRBV14
CASSRIYEQYF
>TRBJ2-5|NA|TRBV7-8
CASSPRAGKGTQYF
>TRBJ2-1|TRBD1|TRBV6-1
CASSEGQGYNEQFF
>TRBJ2-5|TRBD2|TRBV30
CAWTGGNGVETQYF
>TRBJ1-2|TRBD1|TRBV2
CASRGQVLSNYGYTF
>TRBJ2-5|NA|TRBV9
CASSVEPGGTQYF
>TRBJ2-2|NA|TRBV5-1
CASSLVTATGELFF
>TRBJ2-5|TRBD2|TRBV4-1
CASSQGLAGGTQYF
>TRBJ2-5|TRBD1|TRBV5-1
CASSSGTGIAIETQYF
>TRBJ2-3|NA|TRBV7-2
CASSLPPGGTDTQYF
>TRBJ1-3|NA|TRBV18
CASSPIGRATSGNTIYF
>TRBJ1-2|NA|TRBV28
CASSRRDNRGYTF
>TRBJ1-2|NA|TRBV5-1
CASSLLGESYTF
>TRBJ2-1|NA|TRBV5-5
CASSRSTSLDEQFF
>TRBJ2-1|NA|TRBV11-3
CASSLVGTKGGNEQFF
>TRBJ1-3|TRBD1|TRBV5-6
CASSRTGVGNTIYF
>TRBJ1-5|NA|TRBV29-1
CSVEVPNQPQHF
>TRBJ2-1|NA|TRBV7-2
CASSSFLKNYYNEQFF
>TRBJ1-2|NA|TRBV2
CASRANRVGKGYTF
>TRBJ2-3|NA|TRBV5-5
CASSLGRWDTQYF
>TRBJ2-3|NA|TRBV7-3
CASSRLGFESDTQYF
>TRBJ2-7|NA|TRBV7-9
CASSSLMTRSYEQYF
>TRBJ2-6|NA|TRBV30
CAWGNGQSGANVLTF
>TRBJ2-3|NA|TRBV27
CASSRQDLATQYF
>TRBJ2-5|NA|TRBV5-1
CASSFQHQETQYF
>TRBJ1-3|TRBD1|TRBV6-1
CASSEYRGFSGNTIYF
>TRBJ2-1|NA|TRBV7-2
CASSSRPGWLPNEQFF
>TRBJ2-7|TRBD2|TRBV15
CATSTPGLAYEQYF
>TRBJ1-4|NA|TRBV28
CASSSVVTNEKLFF
>TRBJ2-7|NA|TRBV23-1
CASSQSGGHEQYF
>TRBJ2-7|TRBD2|TRBV7-2
CASSTRPRAGAYEQYF
>TRBJ2-3|NA|TRBV7-9
CASSWRGEGTDTQYF
>TRBJ1-4|TRBD1|TRBV7-9
CASSLGGTATEKLFF
>TRBJ1-2|NA|TRBV5-4
CASSFRAGYNAYGYTF